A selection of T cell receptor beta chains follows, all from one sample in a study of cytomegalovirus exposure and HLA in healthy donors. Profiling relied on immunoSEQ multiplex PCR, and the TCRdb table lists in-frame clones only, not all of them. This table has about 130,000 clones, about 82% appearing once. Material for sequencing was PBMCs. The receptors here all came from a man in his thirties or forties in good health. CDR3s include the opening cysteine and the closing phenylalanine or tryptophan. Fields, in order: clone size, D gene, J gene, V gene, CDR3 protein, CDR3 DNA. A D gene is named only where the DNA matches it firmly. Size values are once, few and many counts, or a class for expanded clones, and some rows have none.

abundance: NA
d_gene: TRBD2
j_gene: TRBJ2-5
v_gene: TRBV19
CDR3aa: CASSTGVAGVETQYF
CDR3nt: TGTGCCAGTAGTACCGGGGTAGCGGGAGTCGAGACCCAGTACTTC

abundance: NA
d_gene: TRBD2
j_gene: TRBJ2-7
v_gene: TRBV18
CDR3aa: CASSPTSGREYEQYF
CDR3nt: TGTGCCAGCTCACCGACTAGCGGCAGAGAGTACGAGCAGTACTTC

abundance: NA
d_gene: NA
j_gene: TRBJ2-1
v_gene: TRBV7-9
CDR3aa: CASSFWGLYNEQFF
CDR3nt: TGTGCCAGCAGCTTCTGGGGGCTCTACAATGAGCAGTTCTTC

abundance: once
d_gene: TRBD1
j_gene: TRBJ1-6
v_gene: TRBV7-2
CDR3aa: CASRPDRGGRSPLHF
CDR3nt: TGTGCCAGCAGACCCGACAGGGGCGGCCGATCACCCCTCCACTTT

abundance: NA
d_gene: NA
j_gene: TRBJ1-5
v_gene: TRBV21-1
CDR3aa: CASSKVPPKPGSVSNQPQHF
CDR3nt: TGTGCCAGCAGCAAAGTTCCCCCCAAGCCGGGGTCTGTAAGCAATCAGCCCCAGCATTTT

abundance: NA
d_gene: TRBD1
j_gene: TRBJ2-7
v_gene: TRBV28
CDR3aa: CASSLRQGTFEQYF
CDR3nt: TGTGCCAGCAGTCTCCGACAGGGTACCTTCGAGCAGTACTTC

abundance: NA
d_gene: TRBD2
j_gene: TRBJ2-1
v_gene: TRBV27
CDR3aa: CATASGLAGLTSYNEQFF
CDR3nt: TGTGCCACCGCCTCCGGACTAGCGGGCCTTACCTCCTACAATGAGCAGTTCTTC

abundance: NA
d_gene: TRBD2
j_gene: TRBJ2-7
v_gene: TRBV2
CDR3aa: CAGMGREPYEQYF
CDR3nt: TGTGCCGGGATGGGGCGGGAGCCCTACGAGCAGTACTTC

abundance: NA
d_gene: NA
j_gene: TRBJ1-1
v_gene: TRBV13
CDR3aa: CASRLRGGMNTEAFF
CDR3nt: TGTGCCAGCAGACTCCGCGGGGGTATGAACACTGAAGCTTTCTTT

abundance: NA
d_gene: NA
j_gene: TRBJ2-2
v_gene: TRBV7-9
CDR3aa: CASSLLGLPTGELFF
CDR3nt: TGTGCCAGCAGCTTACTAGGACTCCCCACCGGGGAGCTGTTTTTT

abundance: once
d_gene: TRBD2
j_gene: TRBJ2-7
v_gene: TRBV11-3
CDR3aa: CASSHGGTSGSVQYF
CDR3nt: TGTGCCAGCAGCCACGGGGGAACTAGCGGGAGTGTGCAGTACTTC

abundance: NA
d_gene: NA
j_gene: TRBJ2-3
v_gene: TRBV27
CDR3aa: CASSLQSTDTQYF
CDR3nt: TGTGCCAGCAGTTTACAAAGCACAGATACGCAGTATTTT

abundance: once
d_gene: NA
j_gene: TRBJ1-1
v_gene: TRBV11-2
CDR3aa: CASSLGQGTYTEAFF
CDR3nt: TGTGCCAGCAGCTTAGGGCAGGGGACCTACACTGAAGCTTTCTTT

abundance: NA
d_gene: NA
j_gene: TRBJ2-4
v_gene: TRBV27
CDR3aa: CATPRVVYF
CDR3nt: TGTGCCACCCCGAGGGTTGTGTACTTC

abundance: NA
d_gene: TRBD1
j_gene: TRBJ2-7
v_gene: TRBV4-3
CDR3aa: CASSQEPGGEQYF
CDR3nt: TGCGCCAGCAGCCAAGAACCAGGGGGCGAGCAGTACTTC

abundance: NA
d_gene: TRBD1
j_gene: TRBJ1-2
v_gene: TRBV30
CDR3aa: CAWSDHRGNYGYTF
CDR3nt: TGTGCCTGGAGTGATCACAGGGGGAACTATGGCTACACCTTC

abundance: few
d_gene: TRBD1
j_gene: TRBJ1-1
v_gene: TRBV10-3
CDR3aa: CAIRRGGQEVTEAFF
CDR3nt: TGTGCCATCAGGAGGGGGGGACAGGAGGTCACTGAAGCTTTCTTT

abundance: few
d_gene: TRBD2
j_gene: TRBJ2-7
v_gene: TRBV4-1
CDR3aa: CASSQWREGGYEQYF
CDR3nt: TGCGCCAGCAGCCAATGGCGGGAGGGAGGGTACGAGCAGTACTTC

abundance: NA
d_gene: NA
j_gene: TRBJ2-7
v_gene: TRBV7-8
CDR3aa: CASSLGGRDYSYEQYF
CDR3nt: TGTGCCAGCAGCTTGGGGGGCCGGGACTATAGCTACGAGCAGTACTTC

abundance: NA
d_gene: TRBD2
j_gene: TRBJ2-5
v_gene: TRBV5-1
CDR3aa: CASSLSSGSRRETQYF
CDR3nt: TGCGCCAGCAGCTTGTCTAGCGGGAGTCGGAGGGAGACCCAGTACTTC

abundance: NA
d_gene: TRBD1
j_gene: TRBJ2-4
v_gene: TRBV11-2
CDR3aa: CASSSAGTVHF
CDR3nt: TGTGCCAGCAGCTCAGCTGGGACAGTTCACTTC

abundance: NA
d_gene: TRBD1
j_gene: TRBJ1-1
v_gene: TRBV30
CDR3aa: CAWSLGRGRWAFF
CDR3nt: TGTGCCTGGAGCCTAGGCAGGGGGCGCTGGGCTTTCTTT

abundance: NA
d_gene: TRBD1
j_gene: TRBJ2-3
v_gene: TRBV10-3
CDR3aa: CAISDRQGDTQYF
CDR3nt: TGTGCCATCAGCGACAGACAGGGGGATACGCAGTATTTT

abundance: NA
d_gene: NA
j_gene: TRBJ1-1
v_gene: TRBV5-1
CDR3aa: CASRPREEGEAFF
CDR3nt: TGCGCCAGCAGACCAAGGGAGGAGGGAGAAGCTTTCTTT

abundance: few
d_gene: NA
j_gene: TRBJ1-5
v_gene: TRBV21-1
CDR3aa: CASTYNQPQHF
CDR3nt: TGTGCCAGCACCTACAATCAGCCCCAGCATTTT

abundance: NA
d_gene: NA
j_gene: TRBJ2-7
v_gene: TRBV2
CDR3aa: CASSYSGEQYF
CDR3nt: TGTGCCAGCAGTTATAGTGGCGAGCAGTACTTC

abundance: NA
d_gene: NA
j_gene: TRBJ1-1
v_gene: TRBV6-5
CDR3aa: CASSYFRQNTEAFF
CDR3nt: TGTGCCAGCAGTTACTTCCGACAGAACACTGAAGCTTTCTTT

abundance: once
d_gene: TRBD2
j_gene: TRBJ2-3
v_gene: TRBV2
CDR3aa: CASSEAGTTSHTQYF
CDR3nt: TGTGCCAGCAGTGAAGCCGGGACTACCTCTCATACGCAGTATTTT

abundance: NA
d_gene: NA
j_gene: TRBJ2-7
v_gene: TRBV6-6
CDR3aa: CASSYSTGGQDGQYF
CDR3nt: TGTGCCAGCAGTTACTCGACGGGGGGCCAGGATGGGCAGTACTTC

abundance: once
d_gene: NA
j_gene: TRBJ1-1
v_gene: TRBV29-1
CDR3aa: CSATENTEAFF
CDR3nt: TGCAGCGCCACTGAGAACACTGAAGCTTTCTTT

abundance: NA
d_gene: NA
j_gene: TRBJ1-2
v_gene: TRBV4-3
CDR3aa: CASSHRGMANYGYTF
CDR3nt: TGCGCCAGCAGCCATCGGGGGATGGCTAACTATGGCTACACCTTC

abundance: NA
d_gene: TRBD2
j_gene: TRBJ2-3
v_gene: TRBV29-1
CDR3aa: CSVEDGLAGVSTDTQYF
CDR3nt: TGCAGCGTTGAAGATGGCCTAGCGGGAGTTAGCACAGATACGCAGTATTTT

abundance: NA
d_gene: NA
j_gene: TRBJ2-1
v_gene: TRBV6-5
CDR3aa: CASSRPSAGEQFF
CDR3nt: TGTGCCAGCAGTCGTCCTAGCGCGGGTGAGCAGTTCTTC

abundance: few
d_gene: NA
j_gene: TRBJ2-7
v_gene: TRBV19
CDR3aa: CASKEGRRQYF
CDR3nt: TGTGCCAGTAAGGAGGGGCGGCGGCAGTACTTC

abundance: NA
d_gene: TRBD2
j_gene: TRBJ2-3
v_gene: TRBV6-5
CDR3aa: CASRRTSVNTQYF
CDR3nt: TGTGCCAGCAGGCGGACTAGCGTAAATACGCAGTATTTT

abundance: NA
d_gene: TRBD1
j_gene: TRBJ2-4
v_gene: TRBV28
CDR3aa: CASSSGQVDIQYF
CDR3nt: TGTGCCAGCAGTTCCGGACAGGTGGACATTCAGTACTTC

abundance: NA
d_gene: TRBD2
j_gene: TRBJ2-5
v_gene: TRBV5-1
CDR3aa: CASSPGLAGDQETQYF
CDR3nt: TGCGCCAGCAGCCCCGGACTAGCGGGCGACCAAGAGACCCAGTACTTC

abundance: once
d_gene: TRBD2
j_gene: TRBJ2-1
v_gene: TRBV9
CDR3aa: CASSVGGTSGRGNEQFF
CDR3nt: TGTGCCAGCAGCGTAGGGGGGACTAGCGGGAGAGGGAATGAGCAGTTCTTC

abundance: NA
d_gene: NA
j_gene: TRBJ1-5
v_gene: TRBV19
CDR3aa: CASSIGGGGPNQPQHF
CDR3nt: TGTGCCAGTAGTATTGGGGGAGGAGGCCCCAATCAGCCCCAGCATTTT

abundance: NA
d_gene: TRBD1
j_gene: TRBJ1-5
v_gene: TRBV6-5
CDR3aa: CASSSRPGQGNQPQHF
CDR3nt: TGTGCCAGCAGTTCTCGCCCGGGACAGGGGAATCAGCCCCAGCATTTT

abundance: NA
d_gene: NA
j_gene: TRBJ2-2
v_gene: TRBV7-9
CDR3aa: CASSLGQDVAGELFF
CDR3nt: TGTGCCAGCAGCTTAGGGCAGGATGTGGCCGGGGAGCTGTTTTTT

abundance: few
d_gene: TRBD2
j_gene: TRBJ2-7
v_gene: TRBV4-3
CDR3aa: CASSYGSSGSPYEQYF
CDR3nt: TGCGCCAGCAGCTACGGTAGTAGCGGGAGCCCGTACGAGCAGTACTTC

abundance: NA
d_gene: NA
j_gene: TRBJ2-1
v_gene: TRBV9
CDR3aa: CASSPRTTGVGAEQFF
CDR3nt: TGTGCCAGCAGCCCTCGGACTACCGGAGTAGGTGCTGAGCAGTTCTTC

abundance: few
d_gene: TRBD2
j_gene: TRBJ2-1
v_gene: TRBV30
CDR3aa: CAWSVRGEDEQFF
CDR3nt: TGTGCCTGGAGTGTACGGGGGGAGGACGAGCAGTTCTTC

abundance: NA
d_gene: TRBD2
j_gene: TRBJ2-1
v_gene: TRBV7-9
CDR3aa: CAGSGRAGWDEQFF
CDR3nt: TGTGCCGGTAGCGGGAGGGCCGGGTGGGATGAGCAGTTCTTC

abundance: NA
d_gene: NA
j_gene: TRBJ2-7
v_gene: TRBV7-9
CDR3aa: CASSFTGTYEQYF
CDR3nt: TGTGCCAGCAGCTTTACCGGGACCTACGAGCAGTACTTC

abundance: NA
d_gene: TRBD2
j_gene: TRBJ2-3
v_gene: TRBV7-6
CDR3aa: CASSLVAGTSTDTQYF
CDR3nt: TGTGCCAGCAGCTTAGTAGCGGGAACTAGCACAGATACGCAGTATTTT

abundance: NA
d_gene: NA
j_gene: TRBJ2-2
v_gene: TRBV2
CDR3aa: CASSERGGAGELFF
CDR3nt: TGTGCCAGCAGTGAAAGGGGTGGCGCCGGGGAGCTGTTTTTT

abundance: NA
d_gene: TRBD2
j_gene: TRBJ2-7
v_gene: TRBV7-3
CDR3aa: CASSPTSFSYEQYF
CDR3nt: TGTGCCAGCAGCCCGACTAGCTTCTCCTACGAGCAGTACTTC

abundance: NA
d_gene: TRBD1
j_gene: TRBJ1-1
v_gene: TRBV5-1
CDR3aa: CASSLQTGGLNTEAFF
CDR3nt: TGCGCCAGCAGCTTGCAAACAGGGGGGTTGAACACTGAAGCTTTCTTT

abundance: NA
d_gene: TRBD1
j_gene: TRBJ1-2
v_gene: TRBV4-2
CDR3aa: CASSYRDRGHGYTF
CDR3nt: TGTGCCAGCAGCTACCGGGACAGGGGGCATGGCTACACCTTC

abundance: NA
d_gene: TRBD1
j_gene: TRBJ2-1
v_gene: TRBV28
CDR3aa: CASSIRTGSHEALTHPNEQFF
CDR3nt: TGTGCCAGCAGTATTCGGACAGGGTCGCATGAGGCACTCACCCACCCCAATGAGCAGTTCTTC

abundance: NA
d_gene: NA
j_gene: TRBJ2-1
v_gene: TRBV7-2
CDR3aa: CASSLAVAGLYNEQFF
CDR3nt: TGTGCCAGCAGCTTAGCGGTGGCGGGTCTATACAATGAGCAGTTCTTC

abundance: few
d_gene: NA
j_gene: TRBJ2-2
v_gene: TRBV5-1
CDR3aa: CASSLGRADTGELFF
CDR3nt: TGCGCCAGCAGCTTGGGCAGGGCGGACACCGGGGAGCTGTTTTTT

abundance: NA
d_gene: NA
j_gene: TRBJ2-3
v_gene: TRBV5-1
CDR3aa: CASSSPDTGNTQYF
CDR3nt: TGCGCCAGCAGCTCCCCAGACACAGGGAATACGCAGTATTTT

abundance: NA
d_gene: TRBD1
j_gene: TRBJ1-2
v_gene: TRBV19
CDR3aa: CASSRQGTDGYTF
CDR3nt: TGTGCCAGTAGTAGACAGGGTACGGATGGCTACACCTTC